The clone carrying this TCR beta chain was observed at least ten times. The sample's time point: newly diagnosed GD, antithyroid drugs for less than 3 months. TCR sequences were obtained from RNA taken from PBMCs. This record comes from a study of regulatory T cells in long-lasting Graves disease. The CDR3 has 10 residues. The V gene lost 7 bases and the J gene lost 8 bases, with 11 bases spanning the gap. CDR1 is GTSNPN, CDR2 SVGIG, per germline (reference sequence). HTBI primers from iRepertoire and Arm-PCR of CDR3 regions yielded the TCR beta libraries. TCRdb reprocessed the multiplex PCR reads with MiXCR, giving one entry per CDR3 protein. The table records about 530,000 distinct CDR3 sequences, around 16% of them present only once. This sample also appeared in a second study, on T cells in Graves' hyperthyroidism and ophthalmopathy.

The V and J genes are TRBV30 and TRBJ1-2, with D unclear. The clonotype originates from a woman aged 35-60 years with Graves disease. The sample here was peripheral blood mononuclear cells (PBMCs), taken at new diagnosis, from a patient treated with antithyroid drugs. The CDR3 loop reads CAFSSRGYTF. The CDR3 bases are TGTGCCTTTTCCAGTCGGGGCTACACCTTC.